The 22 T cell receptor beta chains below all came from one sample that was sequenced in a study of control samples from healthy donors and cancer patients. Here immunoSEQ multiplex PCR was the method, and the copy in TCRdb shows in-frame clones only, minus some. The table shows 55,000 to 65,000 clones, with around 87% occurring only once. The sequenced sample was PBMCs. The receptors originated from a woman aged 60-75 years with lung cancer.

The V gene is TRBV4-1, the J gene TRBJ1-6; 7 bases map to TRBD1. The CDR3 extends over 17 amino acids. Germline CDR1 reads MGHRA; CDR2 reads YSYEKL. Unmatched junction bases numbered 8, after V lost 0 bases and J lost 6 bases. The CDR3 bases are TGCGCCAGCAGCCAAGAACGGGTGCGGGACAGTAATTCACCCCTCCACTTT. The encoded protein is CASSQERVRDSNSPLHF.

The rearrangement joins TRBV27 to TRBJ1-2; 9 bases fit TRBD1. With V trimmed by 4 bases and J by 7 bases, 7 bases remained unmatched. This CDR3 contains 14 residues. CDR1 and CDR2 (germline): MNHEY, SMNVEV (reference sequence). The CDR3 reads CASSSPGTGFGYTF. The CDR3 DNA is TGTGCCAGCAGTTCCCCTGGGACAGGGTTTGGCTACACCTTC.

This chain joins TRBV7-9 and TRBJ2-7; a possible D gene is TRBD1 (5 bases). From germline, CDR1 is SEHNR and CDR2 FQNEAQ (reference sequence). V was pared by 3 bases and J by 5 bases, with 8 bases between. This CDR3 region has 12 residues. CDR3 in DNA: TGTGCCAGCAGCTTTCAGGGTCACGAGCAGTACTTC. Translated: CASSFQGHEQYF. The complete variable domain, with remaining parts taken from reference TRBV7-9 and TRBJ2-7, reads DTGVSQNPRHKITKRGQNVTFRCDPISEHNRLYWYRQTLGQGPEFLTYFQNEAQLEKSRLLSDRFSAERPKGSFSTLEIQRTEQGDSAMYLCASSFQGHEQYFGPGTRLTVT.

V gene TRBV28 combines with J gene TRBJ1-5; D uncertain. This CDR3 has 14 residues. Germline V gene sequence: CDR1 MDHEN, CDR2 SYDVKM. Trimming left V 6 bases short and J 0 bases short, with 9 bases between. The CDR3 spells CASSRTYSNQPQHF. The CDR3 bases are TGTGCCAGCAGCCGGACCTATAGCAATCAGCCCCAGCATTTT.

This chain joins TRBV7-8 and TRBJ1-4; no clear D. CDR3 size: 16 residues. Germline V lookup: CDR1 SGHVS, CDR2 FQNEAQ. V was trimmed by 5 bases and J by 2 bases, leaving 15 bases between them. The CDR3: CASSPFSADTNEKLFF. The CDR3 nucleotides read TGTGCCAGCAGCCCATTTTCCGCAGACACTAATGAAAAACTGTTTTTT.

The chain joins TRBV7-9 to TRBJ2-7, with D perhaps matching TRBD2 (6 bases). Trimming removed 5 bases from V and 6 bases from J, with 14 bases in between. Germline V lookup: CDR1 SEHNR, CDR2 FQNEAQ (reference sequence). The CDR3 runs 13 residues. The CDR3 sequence is CASSLRDSLEQYF. The CDR3 DNA reads TGTGCCAGCAGCCTCCGGGACTCCCTCGAGCAGTACTTC.

The V and J genes are TRBV5-1 and TRBJ1-1; 7 nucleotides line up with TRBD1. Unmatched junction bases numbered 12, after V lost 5 bases and J lost 5 bases. Germline CDR1 reads SGHRS; CDR2 reads YFSETQ. CDR3 size: 15 residues. CDR3: CASRIEGALWTEAFF. The CDR3 DNA follows: TGCGCCAGCAGAATAGAGGGGGCGCTCTGGACTGAAGCTTTCTTT.

V gene TRBV11-2 combines with J gene TRBJ1-5; D is undetermined. With 2 bases removed from V and 4 bases from J, the gap between germline ends came to 6 bases. The CDR3 covers 13 residues. CDR1 and CDR2 from the germline V gene are SGHAT and FQNNGV. In nucleotides, the CDR3 is TGTGCCAGCAGCTTATTCCGGAATCAGCCCCAGCATTTT. Translating it yields CASSLFRNQPQHF. The variable domain in full, completed from reference TRBV11-2 and TRBJ1-5, reads EAGVAQSPRYKIIEKRQSVAFWCNPISGHATLYWYQQILGQGPKLLIQFQNNGVVDDSQLPKDRFSAERLKGVDSTLKIQPAKLEDSAVYLCASSLFRNQPQHFGDGTRLSIL.

J is TRBJ2-7 and V is TRBV11-2; D remains ambiguous. V lost 2 bases and J 4 bases, leaving 9 bases between the germline ends. CDR3 length: 13 residues. Germline V CDR1 and CDR2: SGHAT, FQNNGV. The CDR3 region has the DNA TGTGCCAGCAGCTTAACGACTCAATACGAGCAGTACTTC. Translated: CASSLTTQYEQYF.

The V gene is TRBV7-3, the J gene TRBJ2-1, with D unresolved. The CDR3 spans 15 residues. The germline gives CDR1 SGHTA, CDR2 FQGTGA. Deletions cut 2 bases from V and 0 bases from J, with 8 bases between. CDR3 coding DNA: TGTGCCAGCAGCTTAGTAGGAAGCTCCTACAATGAGCAGTTCTTC. This translates into CASSLVGSSYNEQFF.

The J gene is TRBJ1-1, the V gene TRBV28; no reliable D call. The V and J ends lost 4 bases and 6 bases respectively, with 12 bases between them. CDR3 length equals 13 residues. Germline-derived CDR1 and CDR2 are MDHEN and SYDVKM. The CDR3 region has the DNA TGTGCCAGCAGTTCCCCAGGTGGTGCTGAAGCTTTCTTT. It codes for CASSSPGGAEAFF.

Details on this clone: Within the sample, other DNA sequences also encode this same CDR3. V usage is TRBV5-5 and J usage is TRBJ1-2; D is unclear. The CDR3 consists of 18 residues. CDR1 and CDR2 (germline): SGHKS, YYEKEE (reference sequence). Trimming stripped 0 bases from V and 3 bases from J, with 21 bases between. The CDR3 coding sequence is TGTGCCAGCAGCTTGGGCCTGTTTATGATGGGTCGGGACTATGGCTACACCTTC. Amino acids: CASSLGLFMMGRDYGYTF.

The V and J genes are TRBV5-1 and TRBJ2-6; 11 nucleotides line up with TRBD2. The CDR3 consists of 18 residues. The V gene end was trimmed by 0 bases and the J gene end by 0 bases; junction bases not matched to a gene: 2. Germline V CDR1 and CDR2: SGHRS, YFSETQ. In DNA, the CDR3 is TGCGCCAGCAGCTTGGGACTAGCGGGATCCTCTGGGGCCAACGTCCTGACTTTC. It translates to CASSLGLAGSSGANVLTF.

This clone was seen only a few times. The V call is TRBV24-1, the J call TRBJ1-6; 9 bases align to TRBD1. Germline V gene data show CDR1 as KGHDR and CDR2 as SFDVKD. The length of the CDR3 is 15 residues. Trimming took 4 bases from V and 7 from J; bases not matched to a gene: 4. The CDR3 DNA reads as TGTGCCACCAGTGAAGGACAGGGGAAGAATTCACCCCTCCACTTT. Its protein is CATSEGQGKNSPLHF.

J is TRBJ1-4 and V is TRBV6-7; D is perhaps TRBD1 (5 bases). TRBV6-7 counts as an open reading frame of uncertain function. The CDR3 has 15 residues. The germline V and J ends were trimmed by 9 bases and 3 bases, with 17 bases remaining between them. CDR3 region: CARIQGRGANEKLFF. DNA for the CDR3: TGTGCCAGGATCCAGGGTAGGGGAGCTAATGAAAAACTGTTTTTT.

V is TRBV5-1 and J is TRBJ2-7; TRBD1 agrees at 7 bases. Germline CDR1 SGHRS, CDR2 YFSETQ. J gave up 0 bases and V 5 bases, and 8 bases lay outside the gene matches. The CDR3 consists of 15 residues. CDR3 in amino acids: CASRERTGSSYEQYF. CDR3 sequence (DNA): TGCGCCAGCAGGGAGCGGACAGGAAGCTCCTACGAGCAGTACTTC.

This chain uses TRBV12-2 with TRBJ2-3; TRBD2, the table's D call, lacks a check against the DNA. TRBV12-2 counts as a pseudogene. The CDR3 runs to 17 residues. CDR3 sequence: CASRLESSGGVTDTQYF. CDR3 in DNA: TGTGCAAGTCGCTTAGAATCCAGCGGGGGAGTGACAGATACGCAGTATTTT.

This clone is a singleton in its sample. The chain employs TRBV19 and TRBJ2-1; no firm D call. The germline V and J ends were trimmed by 5 bases and 4 bases, with 9 bases remaining between them. Germline loops: CDR1 LNHDA, CDR2 SQIVND (reference sequence). The CDR3 runs to 13 residues. In nucleotides, the CDR3 is TGTGCCAGTAGTCCGTCTCTATACAATGAGCAGTTCTTC. Translating it yields CASSPSLYNEQFF. Looking up the rest from reference TRBV19 and TRBJ2-1 gives the full variable domain: DGGITQSPKYLFRKEGQNVTLSCEQNLNHDAMYWYRQDPGQGLRLIYYSQIVNDFQKGDIAEGYSVSREKKESFPLTVTSAQKNPTAFYLCASSPSLYNEQFFGPGTRLTVL.

This clone appeared a single time. The chain uses TRBV6-6 and TRBJ1-2, with TRBD1 matching 7 bases. With V trimmed by 7 bases and J by 6 bases, 8 bases remained unmatched. CDR1 and CDR2 from the germline V gene are MNHNY and SVGAGI (reference sequence). CDR3 size: 13 residues. CDR3 amino acids: CASIQGQGDGYTF. CDR3 sequence (DNA): TGTGCCAGCATTCAAGGGCAGGGGGATGGCTACACCTTC.

The chain couples TRBV27 to TRBJ1-1, with D tentatively TRBD1 (5 bases). In germline, CDR1 is MNHEY, CDR2 SMNVEV (reference sequence). V shed 6 bases and J shed 1 base, with 21 bases lying between them. The length of the CDR3 is 17 residues. This CDR3 reads CASSEGPSRLGNTEAFF. The CDR3 region has the DNA TGTGCCAGCAGCGAGGGACCGAGTAGGCTCGGGAACACTGAAGCTTTCTTT.

J is TRBJ2-7 and V is TRBV9, with 8 positions matching TRBD2. This CDR3 region has 15 residues. Germline loops: CDR1 SGDLS, CDR2 YYNGEE. The V gene end was trimmed by 1 base and the J gene end by 6 bases; junction bases not matched to a gene: 9. The CDR3 region is CASSVYSGRSSEQYF. The CDR3 DNA reads as TGTGCCAGCAGCGTATACAGCGGGAGATCGTCCGAGCAGTACTTC. The variable domain in full, completed from reference TRBV9 and TRBJ2-7, reads DSGVTQTPKHLITATGQRVTLRCSPRSGDLSVYWYQQSLDQGLQFLIQYYNGEERAKGNILERFSAQQFPDLHSELNLSSLELGDSALYFCASSVYSGRSSEQYFGPGTRLTVT.

V gene TRBV5-6 combines with J gene TRBJ1-1; the match to TRBD1 covers 7 bases. Germline V gene lookup returns CDR1 SGHDT and CDR2 YYEEEE. This CDR3 spans 13 amino acids. Germline trimming cut 1 base from V and 9 bases from J; bases unmatched to any gene: 6. Written as DNA, the CDR3 is TGTGCCAGCAGCTTGTGGGGGAGGGGGCAAGCTTTCTTT. It translates to CASSLWGRGQAFF.